The 14 T cell receptor beta chains given below trace back to one sample, sequenced in a study of sequential checkpoint blockade in melanoma. As to treatment: randomized to nivolumab then ipilimumab (arm A) or the reverse (arm B). Clones were sequenced by immunoSEQ multiplex PCR, and TCRdb holds only the in-frame ones, with some missing. The sample lists about 32,000 clones, 82% occurring once. Sequencing was performed on CD8+ T cells sorted from blood (inferred from file names), taken from a patient given nivolumab and ipilimumab in sequence. Every receptor here comes from a human donor with melanoma.

The chain employs TRBV11-2 and TRBJ2-7, with a tentative D call TRBD1 (6 bases). CDR1 and CDR2 (germline): SGHAT, FQNNGV. CDR3 length equals 15 residues. The V end was cut by 3 bases, the J end by 0 bases, with 12 bases between. The CDR3 DNA reads as TGTGCCAGCAGCTTTAACGGACAGCCCTCCTACGAGCAGTACTTC. It translates to CASSFNGQPSYEQYF.

V usage is TRBV10-1 and J usage is TRBJ2-7; no clear D. The CDR3 runs to 12 residues. The germline V gene has CDR1 WNHNN and CDR2 SYGVQD (reference sequence). V was shortened by 3 bases and J by 2 bases, with 5 bases between the two germline ends. CDR3 in amino acids: CASSDGAYEQYF. The CDR3 coding sequence is TGCGCCAGCAGTGACGGAGCCTACGAGCAGTACTTC.

V gene TRBV28 combines with J gene TRBJ2-1, with 10 bases that match TRBD2. Germline V gene sequence: CDR1 MDHEN, CDR2 SYDVKM. The CDR3 extends over 15 amino acids. J lost 4 bases, V lost 5 bases, and 5 bases had no gene match. The CDR3 nucleotides are TGTGCCAGCAGTCCTAGCGGGAGAGGATACAATGAGCAGTTCTTC. Translated: CASSPSGRGYNEQFF.

V usage is TRBV7-9 and J usage is TRBJ2-2, with 10 bases identical to TRBD2. The J segment lost 5 bases and the V segment lost 5 bases, leaving 5 bases of the junction unmatched. The germline CDR1 and CDR2 sequences are SEHNR and FQNEAQ (reference sequence). This CDR3 contains 15 residues. Written as DNA, the CDR3 is TGTGCCAGCAGCCACAGCGGGAGGGCGACCGGGGAGCTGTTTTTT. Translation gives CASSHSGRATGELFF.

The CDR3 DNA sequence: TGTGCCAGCAGCTATTTGGAGGGGTTCCCCTACGAGCAGTACTTC. This codes for CASSYLEGFPYEQYF. This sequence joins TRBV11-2 and TRBJ2-7, with D perhaps TRBD2 (6 bases). Trimming pared 4 bases from V and 2 bases from J, leaving 15 bases between. The germline V gene has CDR1 SGHAT and CDR2 FQNNGV. CDR3 length: 15 residues.

The chain has TRBV4-1 and TRBJ2-5; 11 bases line up with TRBD2. J gave up 2 bases and V 5 bases, and 4 bases lay outside the gene matches. There are 15 residues in the CDR3. Germline CDR1 MGHRA, CDR2 YSYEKL. CDR3 coding DNA: TGCGCCAGCAGCGTACTAGCGGGGGCACAAGAGACCCAGTACTTC. Amino acid sequence: CASSVLAGAQETQYF.

This chain links TRBV9 with TRBJ1-1; weak D call: TRBD1 (6 bases). The CDR3 has 14 residues. CDR1 is SGDLS, CDR2 YYNGEE, per germline. V gave up 2 bases and J gave up 6 bases, with 14 bases separating them. The CDR3 nucleotides read TGTGCCAGCAGCGTTTCAGGGGATCATTCTGAAGCTTTCTTT. Translation gives CASSVSGDHSEAFF.

V gene TRBV9 combines with J gene TRBJ1-2; possible D gene TRBD1, 6 bases. The V end was cut by 3 bases, the J end by 0 bases, with 15 bases between. The CDR3 consists of 16 residues. Germline assignment: CDR1 SGDLS and CDR2 YYNGEE. The CDR3 nucleotides read TGTGCCAGCAGCGCAAGAGACAGGCCCGCTAACTATGGCTACACCTTC. It yields the protein CASSARDRPANYGYTF.

The J gene is TRBJ1-2, the V gene TRBV28, with 9 bases lining up with TRBD1. CDR1 and CDR2 from the germline V gene are MDHEN and SYDVKM. The ends lost 7 bases at V and 3 bases at J; junction bases unmatched: 15. The CDR3 sequence is 17 residues long. In nucleotides, the CDR3 is TGTGCCAGCATCCCGGGACAGGGATTCTCTGCTTACTATGGCTACACCTTC. Amino acids: CASIPGQGFSAYYGYTF.

This chain joins TRBV9 and TRBJ2-5; TRBD2 might be the D (7 bases). Near its end, the DNA agrees better with TRBJ2-7, so the J call may be wrong. CDR3 size: 15 residues. The germline V gene encodes CDR1 SGDLS and CDR2 YYNGEE. The CDR3 DNA sequence: TGTGCCAGCAGCGTAGCGGGGGGCATGCTCTACGAGCAGTACTTC. Protein sequence: CASSVAGGMLYEQYF.

This clone was observed once. The chain couples TRBV7-6 to TRBJ1-1; TRBD1 aligns across 7 bases. Trimming removed 0 bases from V and 3 bases from J; junction bases left unmatched: 1. This CDR3 has 14 amino acids. Looked up from germline, CDR1 is SGHVS and CDR2 is FNYEAQ. In nucleotides, the CDR3 is TGTGCCAGCAGCTTAGCTGACAGGGACACTGAAGCTTTCTTT. Translating it yields CASSLADRDTEAFF.

The rearrangement links TRBV4-1 to TRBJ2-1; 8 positions agree with TRBD2. In germline, CDR1 is MGHRA, CDR2 YSYEKL. V dropped 1 base and J dropped 2; count of bases not matched to a gene: 1. This CDR3 is 15 amino acids long. The CDR3, as DNA: TGCGCCAGCAGCCAAGCGGGGGGGCCCTACAATGAGCAGTTCTTC. Its protein is CASSQAGGPYNEQFF.

This clone was recorded only once. This chain uses TRBV27 with TRBJ2-7, with D maybe TRBD2 (6 bases). Germline CDR1 MNHEY, CDR2 SMNVEV (reference sequence). This CDR3 region has 15 residues. V was trimmed by 5 bases and J by 2 bases, leaving 16 bases between them. The CDR3 DNA is TGTGCCAGCAGTCCCCGGGAGCCCTCGACCTACGAGCAGTACTTC. Translation: CASSPREPSTYEQYF.

The chain employs TRBV7-6 and TRBJ2-7, with a tentative D call TRBD2 (6 bases). V was cut by 2 bases and J by 4 bases, with 12 bases left in between. Germline CDR1 SGHVS, CDR2 FNYEAQ. CDR3 length: 14 residues. The CDR3 is CASSLLTSSYEQYF. DNA of the CDR3: TGTGCCAGCAGCTTACTGACTAGTTCTTACGAGCAGTACTTC.